These 18 T cell receptor beta chains share one sample of origin, sequenced in a study of human T cells and chemical hapten exposure. TCRdb re-derived calls from the RACE reads in MiXCR, one entry per CDR3 protein. There are about 120,000 distinct CDR3 sequences in the sample; around an eighth occur only once, and around 2.8% lies in the top ten. Time point reported: pre-sensitization, week 0. Treatment described: therapeutic diphenylcyclopropenone sensitization with weekly scalp DPC. The sample was whole blood, taken in connection with sensitization to the hapten diphenylcyclopropenone (DPC). The origin of the receptors is a woman aged 18-29 years with alopecia areata. Some clones in this sample may be carry-over from other donors' samples.

This clonotype was picked up a small number of times. This sequence joins TRBV7-2 and TRBJ2-5; no firm D call. This CDR3 has 14 amino acids. CDR1 is SGHTA, CDR2 FQGNSA, per germline. Trimming removed 2 bases at V and 2 bases at J, with 9 bases between. CDR3 DNA sequence: TGTGCCAGCAGCTTATTACGTCAGCAAGAGACCCAGTACTTC. Protein sequence: CASSLLRQQETQYF.

This clonotype was observed a few times. The CDR3 here is CSARDRTGPIV. The DNA of the CDR3 is TGCAGTGCTAGAGATCGGACAGGGCCTATAGTC. V usage is TRBV20-1 and J usage is TRBJ2-7; TRBD1 agrees at 8 bases. The CDR3 runs to 11 residues. Germline V gene lookup returns CDR1 DFQATT and CDR2 SNEGSKA (reference sequence).

The V and J genes are TRBV19 and TRBJ1-2; 9 nucleotides align to TRBD1. The CDR3 runs 14 residues. Germline loops: CDR1 LNHDA, CDR2 SQIVND (reference sequence). The junction had 11 bases not matched to a gene; V was cut back by 9 bases and J by 6 bases. The CDR3 protein is CASLPGTGFDGYTF. CDR3 coding DNA: TGTGCCAGCCTTCCGGGGACAGGGTTTGATGGCTACACCTTC.

V is TRBV5-1 and J is TRBJ2-1, with no clear D. Trimming removed 0 bases at V and 0 bases at J, with 16 bases between. The CDR3 loop spans 18 amino acids. The V gene's germline CDR1 is SGHRS and CDR2 YFSETQ. DNA for the CDR3: TGCGCCAGCAGCTTGGCCCCCCGTTGGCGGAGCTCCTACAATGAGCAGTTCTTC. It yields the protein CASSLAPRWRSSYNEQFF. The full variable domain, its missing parts supplied by reference TRBV5-1 and TRBJ2-1, is KAGVTQTPRYLIKTRGQQVTLSCSPISGHRSVSWYQQTPGQGLQFLFEYFSETQRNKGNFPGRFSGRQFSNSRSEMNVSTLELGDSALYLCASSLAPRWRSSYNEQFFGPGTRLTVL.

This clonotype occurred a few times. This chain joins TRBV12-3 or TRBV12-4 and TRBJ2-2, with D tentatively TRBD1 (6 bases). Trimming cost V 1 base and J 5 bases, with 11 bases left between them. This CDR3 has 15 residues. CDR3 sequence: CASSLGGQRTGELFF. The CDR3 nucleotides are TGTGCCAGCAGTTTAGGGGGGCAGCGGACCGGGGAGCTGTTTTTT.

The table lists this clonotype with a few counts. The chain recombines TRBV6-6 with TRBJ1-5; TRBD1 is a possible D gene (6 bases). Trimming pared 6 bases from V and 5 bases from J, leaving 14 bases between. The CDR3 covers 14 residues. Germline V gene sequence: CDR1 MNHNY, CDR2 SVGAGI (reference sequence). The CDR3, as DNA: TGTGCCAGCAGGGAGACAGGAACGGATCAGCCCCAGCATTTT. Amino acid sequence: CASRETGTDQPQHF.

This rearrangement joins TRBV29-1 to TRBJ2-3, with D tentatively TRBD1 or TRBD2 (5 bases each). The length of the CDR3 is 12 residues. Germline CDR1 SQVTM, CDR2 ANQGSEA. Trimming cost V 4 bases and J 4 bases, with 9 bases left between them. The DNA for the CDR3 is TGCAGCGTTGGAGGGGTCCCAGATACGCAGTATTTT. Protein: CSVGGVPDTQYF.

The chain employs TRBV9 and TRBJ2-5; 9 nucleotides match TRBD2. V lost 3 bases and J lost 3; bases outside the gene matches: 6. This CDR3 has 15 residues. Germline values: CDR1 SGDLS, CDR2 YYNGEE. DNA of the CDR3: TGTGCCAGCAGCGGACCATCTAGCGGGGAAGAGACCCAGTACTTC. Translated: CASSGPSSGEETQYF.

This clonotype was recorded many times. V and J are TRBV5-1 and TRBJ1-4; the match to TRBD1 covers 7 bases. CDR3 length equals 15 residues. J was trimmed by 10 bases and V by 4 bases; bases with no gene match: 13. Germline V gives CDR1 SGHRS, CDR2 YFSETQ. The CDR3 bases are TGCGCCAGCAGCGAACCCGGGACAGACCATGGAAAACTGTTTTTT. As protein: CASSEPGTDHGKLFF.

This clonotype has at least ten counts. The chain uses TRBV20-1 and TRBJ1-6; the match to TRBD1 covers 7 bases. Trimming removed 4 bases from V and 9 bases from J; junction bases left unmatched: 12. The V gene's germline CDR1 is DFQATT and CDR2 SNEGSKA (reference sequence). CDR3 length: 15 amino acids. As DNA, the CDR3 is TGCAGTGCTATAACGGGACAGTTGGAGCGTTCACCCCTCCACTTT. Its translation is CSAITGQLERSPLHF.

This chain uses TRBV6-2 or TRBV6-3 with TRBJ1-1, with TRBD1 as a possible D gene (5 bases). Germline V gene data show CDR1 as MNHEY and CDR2 as SVGEGT. The CDR3 length is 12 residues. Trimming pared 6 bases from V and 9 bases from J, leaving 14 bases between. The CDR3 DNA reads as TGTGCCAGCAGCCACGGAGGGACCCAAGCTTTCTTT. Translation: CASSHGGTQAFF.

This chain uses TRBV25-1 with TRBJ2-1; TRBD2 matches at 9 bases. CDR1 is MGHDK, CDR2 SYGVNS, per germline. This CDR3 spans 16 amino acids. After removal of 2 bases from V and 4 bases from J, the junction contained 6 bases not matched to a gene. CDR3 amino acids: CASSETGLAGYNEQFF. The CDR3 DNA follows: TGTGCCAGCAGTGAAACAGGGCTAGCGGGGTACAATGAGCAGTTCTTC.

This chain links TRBV10-3 with TRBJ1-6; D is ambiguous. The CDR3 covers 13 residues. CDR1 is ENHRY and CDR2 is SYGVKD in the germline V gene. Trimming took off 4 bases at V and 7 bases at J, with 8 bases between the two ends. The CDR3 here is CAISAGSNSPLHF. In nucleotides, the CDR3 is TGTGCCATCAGTGCTGGGTCGAATTCACCCCTCCACTTT.

CDR3 nucleotides: TGTGCCAGCAGTTACTCGACCAGTCCCAGGGACCATGGGACCTTTGACGAGCAGTACTTC. It encodes CASSYSTSPRDHGTFDEQYF. V is TRBV6-2 or TRBV6-3 and J is TRBJ2-7; D tentatively reads TRBD1 or TRBD2 (5 bases each). Per the germline V gene, CDR1 is MNHEY and CDR2 is SVGEGT. Deletions cut 0 bases from V and 5 bases from J, with 29 bases between. The CDR3 has 20 amino acids.

This clonotype showed up many times. The chain combines TRBV25-1 with TRBJ1-2, with D possibly TRBD1 on 6 matching bases. Germline V CDR1 and CDR2: MGHDK, SYGVNS. V was shortened by 3 bases and J by 7 bases, with 18 bases between the two germline ends. The CDR3 contains 15 residues. CDR3 DNA: TGTGCCAGCAGTGATCCAAACAGGGCGTATTCTGGCTACACCTTC. Encoded protein: CASSDPNRAYSGYTF.

The V and J genes are TRBV27 and TRBJ2-5, with D perhaps TRBD1 or TRBD2 (6 bases each). The CDR3 contains 16 residues. Trimming pared 2 bases from V and 2 bases from J, leaving 15 bases between. The germline V gene encodes CDR1 MNHEY and CDR2 SMNVEV (reference sequence). The DNA of the CDR3 is TGTGCCAGCAGTTTAGGGGCGGGGACAAAACAAGAGACCCAGTACTTC. It specifies CASSLGAGTKQETQYF.

This clonotype was detected a few times. The chain recombines TRBV27 with TRBJ1-1; D call uncertain. V was shortened by 3 bases and J by 3 bases, with 8 bases between the two germline ends. Germline-derived CDR1 and CDR2 are MNHEY and SMNVEV (reference sequence). This CDR3 contains 13 residues. In DNA form, the CDR3 reads TGTGCCAGCAGTTTGGACGGGGACACTGAAGCTTTCTTT. It encodes CASSLDGDTEAFF.

This clonotype appeared many times. The J gene is TRBJ1-1, the V gene TRBV30; D may be TRBD1 (6 bases). The V and J ends lost 2 bases and 2 bases respectively, with 9 bases between them. CDR1 GTSNPN and CDR2 SVGIG come from the germline V gene (reference sequence). The CDR3 consists of 13 residues. The CDR3 DNA is TGTGCCTGGAGTCAACAGGGAAACACTGAAGCTTTCTTT. This encodes CAWSQQGNTEAFF.